Following are 25 T cell receptor beta chains from one sample sequenced in a study of T cells in Graves' hyperthyroidism and ophthalmopathy. The CDR3 regions of TCR beta were amplified from RNA transcripts. RT-PCR in the first round (using the HTBI primer set) targeted the TCR CDR3. TCRdb ran MiXCR on the multiplex PCR reads and lists one entry per CDR3 protein. The data hold some 340,000 distinct CDR3 sequences, with approximately 14% observed a single time. Sequencing was performed on blood. Receptors originate from a middle-aged woman with Graves' ophthalmopathy.

V is TRBV7-6 and J is TRBJ1-4; D is unclear. The germline V gene has CDR1 SGHVS and CDR2 FNYEAQ. CDR3 length equals 15 residues. V was shortened by 0 bases and J by 4 bases, with 9 bases between the two germline ends. DNA of the CDR3: TGTGCCAGCAGCTTAGCTGCCCAACTTAATGAAAAACTGTTTTTT. This gives the protein CASSLAAQLNEKLFF.

This clonotype was counted at least ten times. The chain combines TRBV20-1 with TRBJ2-3; tentative D call: TRBD1 (5 bases). Deletions cut 5 bases from V and 5 bases from J, with 17 bases between. The CDR3 covers 14 residues. The germline V gene encodes CDR1 DFQATT and CDR2 SNEGSKA (reference sequence). The DNA of the CDR3 is TGCAGTGCTTACTTCGGTGGGGCTGGAGATACGCAGTATTTT. Translating it yields CSAYFGGAGDTQYF.

This clonotype showed up just a few times. V gene TRBV9 combines with J gene TRBJ1-1; 10 bases match TRBD1. Germline lookup yields CDR1 SGDLS and CDR2 YYNGEE. V was pared by 0 bases and J by 11 bases, with 4 bases of the junction left unmatched. The CDR3 covers 13 residues. The CDR3 loop is CASSVGGTGAAFF. The CDR3 DNA sequence: TGTGCCAGCAGCGTAGGAGGGACAGGGGCCGCTTTCTTT.

The V gene is TRBV14, the J gene TRBJ1-1; no clear D gene. From germline, CDR1 is SGHDN and CDR2 FVKESK. The CDR3 has 13 amino acids. Trimming shortened V by 5 bases and J by 3 bases, and 10 bases separated the two germline ends. The CDR3 coding sequence is TGTGCCAGCAGCTACTGGGGTTACACTGAAGCTTTCTTT. The encoded protein is CASSYWGYTEAFF.

This clonotype appeared many times. The junction does not match germline at one end; this may be a read error. The rearrangement uses TRBV5-5 and TRBJ2-7, with D unclear. Per the germline V gene, CDR1 is SGHKS and CDR2 is YYEKEE (reference sequence). There are 13 residues in the CDR3. The CDR3 DNA reads TGTGCCAGCAGCTTGTGGAGCTCCCACGAGCAGTACTTC. Translation: CASSLWSSHEQYF.

In its sample, this clonotype was seen many times. The chain couples TRBV15 to TRBJ2-1, with TRBD2 matching 7 bases. Germline loops: CDR1 LNHNV, CDR2 YYDKDF (reference sequence). The CDR3 consists of 15 residues. The trim removed 3 bases at V and 4 bases at J, leaving 6 bases unmatched. CDR3 protein: CATSRKRGIYNEQFF. The CDR3 DNA is TGTGCCACCAGCAGGAAGCGGGGTATTTACAATGAGCAGTTCTTC.

V usage is TRBV5-4 and J usage is TRBJ2-5; D may correspond to TRBD1 or TRBD2 (5 bases each). CDR1 is SGHNT, CDR2 YYREEE, per germline (reference sequence). Trimming cost V 0 bases and J 3 bases, with 9 bases left between them. The CDR3 length is 14 residues. CDR3 nucleotide sequence: TGTGCCAGCAGCTTGGACTGGGGGAAAGAGACCCAGTACTTC. This encodes CASSLDWGKETQYF.

This clonotype was observed a few times. The V call is TRBV7-8, the J call TRBJ1-3; TRBD1 aligns across 7 bases. J gave up 4 bases and V 2 bases, and 8 bases lay outside the gene matches. CDR3 size: 16 residues. Germline lookup yields CDR1 SGHVS and CDR2 FQNEAQ. CDR3 nucleotides: TGTGCCAGCAGCTTACCCCCACAGGGGTGGGGAAACACCATATATTTT. It encodes CASSLPPQGWGNTIYF.

This clonotype appeared a few times. A junction end diverges from the germline sequence, so it may reflect a read error. The chain combines TRBV2 with TRBJ1-1; no reliable D call. The germline V gene encodes CDR1 SNHLY and CDR2 FYNNEI. This CDR3 comprises 13 residues. CDR3 region: CASMRPGGTEALF. The CDR3 nucleotides read TGTGCCAGCATGAGGCCGGGCGGCACTGAAGCTCTCTTT.

This chain uses TRBV6-1 with TRBJ2-7, with 7 bases fitting TRBD2. The CDR3 has 15 amino acids. The J segment lost 7 bases and the V segment lost 7 bases, leaving 16 bases of the junction unmatched. CDR1 is MNHNS, CDR2 SASEGT, per germline. The CDR3: CASTQAASGALEQYF. DNA of the CDR3: TGTGCCAGCACCCAAGCGGCTAGCGGAGCCCTGGAGCAGTACTTC.

This clonotype has a count of ten or more. The chain employs TRBV7-9 and TRBJ2-7; 8 positions match TRBD2. CDR3 length: 12 residues. V lost 7 bases to trimming and J lost 7 bases; unmatched junction nucleotides: 6. Germline CDR1 reads SEHNR; CDR2 reads FQNEAQ (reference sequence). DNA for the CDR3: TGTGCCAGCATAACCCCGGGGGGGGAGCAGTACTTC. It encodes CASITPGGEQYF. The complete variable domain, with remaining parts taken from reference TRBV7-9 and TRBJ2-7, reads DTGVSQNPRHKITKRGQNVTFRCDPISEHNRLYWYRQTLGQGPEFLTYFQNEAQLEKSRLLSDRFSAERPKGSFSTLEIQRTEQGDSAMYLCASITPGGEQYFGPGTRLTVT.

This clonotype has only a few counts. This chain uses TRBV20-1 with TRBJ2-7, with 10 bases that match TRBD2. The CDR3 is 15 residues long. After removal of 0 bases from V and 7 bases from J, the junction contained 9 bases not matched to a gene. The V gene's germline CDR1 is DFQATT and CDR2 SNEGSKA (reference sequence). The CDR3 here is CSARDFTSGIGEQYF. CDR3 sequence (DNA): TGCAGTGCTAGAGATTTTACTAGCGGGATCGGGGAGCAGTACTTC.

This clonotype was observed a handful of times. V usage is TRBV3-1 and J usage is TRBJ2-5; no reliable D call. Germline assignment: CDR1 LGHDT and CDR2 YNNKEL (reference sequence). The CDR3 is made up of 15 amino acids. Trimming took 1 base from V and 9 from J, leaving 18 bases between them. CDR3 sequence: CASSQGGMKISPQYF. The CDR3 DNA follows: TGTGCCAGCAGCCAAGGCGGAATGAAGATCTCGCCCCAGTACTTC.

The genes are TRBV20-1 and TRBJ1-1; 7 bases map to TRBD1. The V gene end was trimmed by 7 bases and the J gene end by 4 bases; junction bases not matched to a gene: 18. Germline V gene sequence: CDR1 DFQATT, CDR2 SNEGSKA (reference sequence). There are 16 residues in the CDR3. The CDR3 sequence is CSVPPSSGQHVTEAFF. The CDR3 coding sequence is TGCAGTGTTCCCCCTTCCTCGGGACAGCATGTCACTGAAGCTTTCTTT.

In its sample, this clonotype was seen many times. This chain connects TRBV5-1 to TRBJ2-1; TRBD2 is a possible D gene (5 bases). Per germline, CDR1 SGHRS and CDR2 YFSETQ. The CDR3 covers 14 residues. Trimming took off 2 bases at V and 6 bases at J, with 12 bases between the two ends. CDR3 protein: CASSLYGSGNEQFF. CDR3 in DNA: TGCGCCAGCAGCTTATATGGGAGTGGCAATGAGCAGTTCTTC.

This clonotype was detected once. One junction end disagrees with the germline gene, perhaps due to a read error. The J gene is TRBJ1-6, the V gene TRBV10-2; 7 positions match TRBD1. This CDR3 is 18 amino acids long. CDR1 is WSHSY, CDR2 SAAADI, per germline. The CDR3 sequence: CASRGTAVFGPYNSPPHF. The CDR3 nucleotides read TGCGCCAGCAGAGGGACAGCGGTTTTCGGTCCCTATAATTCACCCCCCCACTTT.

A few counts support this clonotype. A junction end diverges from the germline sequence, so it may reflect a read error. The chain uses TRBV5-1 and TRBJ2-2; D call uncertain. The CDR3 is 9 amino acids. Germline V gene sequence: CDR1 SGHRS, CDR2 YFSETQ. DNA for the CDR3: TGCGCCAGCAGAGTGGGCCGGGTTTTT. It translates to CASRVGRVF. Drawing the rest from reference TRBV5-1 and TRBJ2-2, the complete variable domain is KAGVTQTPRYLIKTRGQQVTLSCSPISGHRSVSWYQQTPGQGLQFLFEYFSETQRNKGNFPGRFSGRQFSNSRSEMNVSTLELGDSALYLCASRVGRVFGEGSRLTVL.

The chain joins TRBV30 to TRBJ2-3, with a possible D match to TRBD1 (5 bases). Looked up from germline, CDR1 is GTSNPN and CDR2 is SVGIG (reference sequence). Trimming stripped 1 base from V and 3 bases from J, with 20 bases between. The CDR3 has 17 amino acids. CDR3 loop: CAWSGGASQGSTDTQYF. The CDR3 nucleotides read TGTGCCTGGAGTGGCGGCGCGAGCCAGGGTTCGACAGATACGCAGTATTTT.

This clonotype has just a few counts. CDR3 nucleotides: TGTGCCAGCAGCCCGGTATTGTGGGAGGGCCGTGAGCAGTACTTC. It translates to CASSPVLWEGREQYF. V gene TRBV6-2 or TRBV6-3 combines with J gene TRBJ2-7; TRBD2 matches 7 bases. CDR1 is MNHEY, CDR2 SVGEGT, per germline. This CDR3 is built from 15 residues. Unmatched junction bases numbered 15, after V lost 6 bases and J lost 7 bases.

This clonotype was found many times. The gene calls are TRBV20-1 and TRBJ1-1; D gene unclear. Trimming removed 0 bases at V and 6 bases at J, with 20 bases between. This CDR3 comprises 16 residues. Germline CDR1 and CDR2: DFQATT and SNEGSKA (reference sequence). CDR3 sequence: CSAREGFFRGRAEAFF. The CDR3 nucleotides read TGCAGTGCTAGAGAAGGGTTTTTTCGTGGTCGGGCTGAAGCTTTCTTT.

The chain has TRBV28 and TRBJ2-1, with 7 bases fitting TRBD2. Germline V gene data show CDR1 as MDHEN and CDR2 as SYDVKM. Germline trimming cut 6 bases from V and 4 bases from J; bases unmatched to any gene: 9. CDR3 length: 15 residues. CDR3 in amino acids: CASSFLAEGYNEQFF. The DNA for the CDR3 is TGTGCCAGCAGCTTCCTAGCGGAGGGTTACAATGAGCAGTTCTTC.

A note on this clonotype: Given a much more abundant clone one base away, this may be a read error. V and J are TRBV28 and TRBJ1-3, with TRBD1 as a possible D gene (6 bases). The CDR3 is made up of 17 amino acids. Germline V gene sequence: CDR1 MDHEN, CDR2 SYDVKM. Here the CDR3 DNA reads TGTGCCAGCAGTCTTATTGGGGGCCTTTCTCATGGAAACACCGTATATTTT. Its translation: CASSLIGGLSHGNTVYF.

The chain joins TRBV7-2 to TRBJ2-5; TRBD1 agrees at 11 bases. The CDR3 contains 17 residues. J lost 5 bases, V lost 2 bases, and 10 bases had no gene match. The germline gives CDR1 SGHTA, CDR2 FQGNSA. As DNA, the CDR3 is TGTGCCAGCAGCTTAAGATGGGGACAGGGGGGGATGGAGACCCAGTACTTC. This sequence encodes CASSLRWGQGGMETQYF.

This clonotype was observed a handful of times. The genes are TRBV19 and TRBJ1-1; maybe TRBD1 (6 bases). The CDR3 has 13 amino acids. Trimming took off 6 bases at V and 4 bases at J, with 12 bases between the two ends. Per germline, CDR1 LNHDA and CDR2 SQIVND (reference sequence). CDR3 protein: CASRNDRSTEAFF. CDR3 coding DNA: TGTGCCAGTAGGAATGACAGGTCCACTGAAGCTTTCTTT.

V usage is TRBV7-9 and J usage is TRBJ2-1; 7 nucleotides align to TRBD1. The CDR3 has 13 residues. The junction had 3 bases not matched to a gene; V was cut back by 7 bases and J by 3 bases. The germline V gene encodes CDR1 SEHNR and CDR2 FQNEAQ (reference sequence). The DNA for the CDR3 is TGTGCCAGCAAGGGACAGATCTACAATGAGCAGTTCTTC. This sequence encodes CASKGQIYNEQFF.